This TCR beta chain was obtained from a study of cytomegalovirus exposure and HLA in healthy donors. The V gene end was trimmed by 3 bases and the J gene end by 7 bases; junction bases not matched to a gene: 3. The germline gives CDR1 SGHVS, CDR2 FQNEAQ. The CDR3 contains 15 residues. With 60 Vbeta and 13 Jbeta primers, the PCR was carried out. Some clones are missing from TCRdb's copy, which holds only in-frame ones; the method was immunoSEQ multiplex PCR. Of 100,000 to 150,000 clones listed, nearly 85% are singletons. This sequence originates from a boy between 5 and 17 years old in good health and CMV-seronegative. The source material was PBMCs. The V gene is TRBV7-8, the J gene TRBJ1-6; 10 positions match TRBD1. The CDR3 is CASSFGQGDNSPLHF. The DNA of the CDR3 is TGTGCCAGCAGCTTCGGACAGGGGGACAATTCACCCCTCCACTTT.